This is a list of T cell receptor beta chains from one sample in a study of cytomegalovirus exposure and HLA in healthy donors. Data came from immunoSEQ multiplex PCR; TCRdb stores just in-frame clones and leaves some out. The data hold 130,000 to 150,000 clones, with approximately 92% observed a single time. Specimen: PBMCs. All receptors come from a woman under 30 in good health and CMV-seropositive. The CDR3 runs from the conserved cysteine through the conserved F or W. Each record gives: D gene, V gene, clone size, J gene, CDR3 protein, CDR3 DNA. A D gene is named only where the DNA matches it firmly. A row's size may be missing; if present it is once, few, many or a size class.

TRBD2	TRBV5-4	NA	TRBJ2-3	CASSSVAGGLTDTQYF	TGTGCCAGCAGCTCCGTAGCGGGGGGACTCACAGATACGCAGTATTTT
NA	TRBV6-6	NA	TRBJ2-7	CASLPGYEQYF	TGTGCCAGCTTGCCGGGGTACGAGCAGTACTTC
NA	TRBV5-6	NA	TRBJ2-7	CASSPPTGSYEQYF	TGTGCCAGCAGCCCGCCTACAGGGTCCTACGAGCAGTACTTC
TRBD1	TRBV9	NA	TRBJ1-6	CASSVGLAGQGHSPLHF	TGTGCCAGCAGCGTAGGGTTGGCGGGACAGGGACATTCACCCCTCCACTTT
NA	TRBV19	NA	TRBJ1-1	CASSITLNTEAFF	TGTGCCAGTAGTATAACTTTGAACACTGAAGCTTTCTTT
NA	TRBV7-9	NA	TRBJ2-2	CASSPQAGELFF	TGTGCCAGCAGCCCCCAGGCCGGGGAGCTGTTTTTT
TRBD1	TRBV10-3	NA	TRBJ2-5	CAISENSPGGRKTQYF	TGTGCCATCAGTGAGAACTCTCCAGGGGGCAGGAAGACCCAGTACTTC
TRBD1	TRBV18	NA	TRBJ1-2	CASSPGQGAGYTF	TGTGCCAGCTCACCGGGACAGGGGGCTGGCTACACCTTC
TRBD1	TRBV7-3	once	TRBJ2-2	CASSLDRDTGELFF	TGTGCCAGCAGCCTCGACAGGGACACCGGGGAGCTGTTTTTT
NA	TRBV7-3	NA	TRBJ2-5	CASSLAGGIQETQYF	TGTGCCAGCAGCTTAGCGGGCGGGATCCAAGAGACCCAGTACTTC
TRBD1	TRBV7-2	NA	TRBJ2-1	CASSLSGTGVNNEQFF	TGTGCCAGCAGCTTAAGTGGGACAGGGGTCAACAATGAGCAGTTCTTC
NA	TRBV19	NA	TRBJ2-7	CASSITIWGGSISYEQYF	TGTGCCAGTAGTATAACAATTTGGGGAGGCAGCATCTCCTACGAGCAGTACTTC
NA	TRBV18	NA	TRBJ2-1	CASSPGSRGEQFF	TGTGCCAGCTCCCCCGGGTCGAGAGGTGAGCAGTTCTTC
TRBD2	TRBV18	NA	TRBJ2-3	CASKTSGAAGDTQYF	TGTGCCAGCAAGACTAGCGGGGCCGCGGGAGATACGCAGTATTTT
TRBD2	TRBV27	NA	TRBJ2-5	CASSLTSGKETQYF	TGTGCCAGCAGTTTGACTAGCGGGAAAGAGACCCAGTACTTC
NA	TRBV5-6	once	TRBJ2-1	CASSMQTRNEQFF	TGTGCCAGCAGCATGCAAACGAGAAATGAGCAGTTCTTC
TRBD2	TRBV29-1	once	TRBJ2-7	CSTKVGSGGTEQYF	TGCAGCACCAAGGTGGGTAGCGGGGGAACCGAGCAGTACTTC
NA	TRBV30	NA	TRBJ2-3	CAWSYGDTQYF	TGTGCCTGGAGTTACGGGGATACGCAGTATTTT
NA	TRBV10-1	NA	TRBJ2-3	CASSEGTSTDTQYF	TGCGCCAGCAGTGAGGGGACTAGCACAGATACGCAGTATTTT
TRBD1	TRBV5-4	NA	TRBJ2-5	CASSWTGAGGRRETQYF	TGTGCCAGCAGCTGGACAGGGGCCGGAGGTCGTAGGGAGACCCAGTACTTC
NA	TRBV4-2	NA	TRBJ2-5	CASSQLPGQETQYF	TGTGCCAGCAGCCAATTGCCCGGGCAAGAGACCCAGTACTTC
TRBD1	TRBV19	NA	TRBJ2-7	CASSTSDRVYEQYF	TGTGCCAGTAGTACGTCGGACAGGGTCTACGAGCAGTACTTC
NA	TRBV5-1	NA	TRBJ2-3	CASSLATDITDTQYF	TGCGCCAGCAGCTTGGCCACAGACATCACAGATACGCAGTATTTT
TRBD1	TRBV5-1	NA	TRBJ1-1	CASFGTANTEAFF	TGCGCCAGCTTCGGGACAGCGAACACTGAAGCTTTCTTT
TRBD2	TRBV13	NA	TRBJ2-7	CASSLGPEGGGPLSDTSYEQYF	TGTGCCAGCAGCTTAGGCCCGGAAGGCGGGGGGCCCCTGTCCGATACCTCCTACGAGCAGTACTTC
TRBD1	TRBV15	NA	TRBJ1-2	CATSSDRGFEGYTF	TGTGCCACCAGCAGTGACAGGGGGTTCGAGGGCTACACCTTC
NA	TRBV28	NA	TRBJ2-3	CASSSTGSTDTQYF	TGTGCCAGCAGTTCGACAGGTAGCACAGATACGCAGTATTTT
TRBD2	TRBV7-3	NA	TRBJ2-1	CASSLSSGGGYNEQFF	TGTGCCAGCAGCTTGTCATCGGGCGGGGGATACAATGAGCAGTTCTTC
NA	TRBV5-4	NA	TRBJ2-3	CASSLDFSPTDTQYF	TGTGCCAGCAGCTTGGACTTTAGCCCCACAGATACGCAGTATTTT
NA	TRBV6-5	NA	TRBJ1-1	CASSYSRTEAFF	TGTGCCAGCAGTTACTCGAGGACTGAAGCTTTCTTT
TRBD2	TRBV9	NA	TRBJ2-1	CASSVSRERGIYNEQFF	TGTGCCAGCAGCGTCTCCCGTGAGCGGGGAATCTACAATGAGCAGTTCTTC
NA	TRBV2	NA	TRBJ2-4	CASSEYGGRVIIAKNIQYF	TGTGCCAGCAGTGAATATGGCGGTCGGGTAATCATAGCCAAAAACATTCAGTACTTC
NA	TRBV6-5	once	TRBJ2-7	CASRWGTPVHAQYF	TGTGCCAGCCGTTGGGGGACTCCCGTGCACGCGCAGTACTTC
NA	TRBV6-5	NA	TRBJ1-3	CASSYGQGRNTIYF	TGTGCCAGCAGTTATGGCCAGGGGCGAAACACCATATATTTT
NA	TRBV27	few	TRBJ1-6	CASKGSPLHF	TGTGCCAGCAAGGGGTCGCCCCTCCACTTT
TRBD2	TRBV5-1	NA	TRBJ2-1	CASRLAGDLYNEQFF	TGCGCCAGCAGATTAGCGGGCGATCTCTACAATGAGCAGTTCTTC
TRBD1	TRBV6-5	NA	TRBJ1-2	CASRQGAYGYTF	TGTGCCAGCAGGCAGGGGGCCTATGGCTACACCTTC
TRBD2	TRBV5-6	NA	TRBJ2-1	CASSPSSGGSYNEQFF	TGTGCCAGCAGCCCTAGTAGCGGGGGCTCCTACAATGAGCAGTTCTTC
TRBD1	TRBV28	NA	TRBJ1-2	CASSSTGGTGYTF	TGTGCCAGCAGCTCGACAGGGGGAACTGGCTACACCTTC
NA	TRBV27	NA	TRBJ1-2	CASSLGGNYGYTF	TGTGCCAGCAGTTTGGGGGGAAACTATGGCTACACCTTC
NA	TRBV20-1	NA	TRBJ1-2	CSRRGGYTF	TGCAGCCGGCGGGGTGGCTACACCTTC
TRBD1	TRBV19	NA	TRBJ1-1	CASSSQGVEAFF	TGTGCCAGTAGTAGTCAGGGGGTGGAAGCTTTCTTT
TRBD1	TRBV18	NA	TRBJ2-1	CASSPVAADRVHNEQFF	TGTGCCAGCTCACCAGTTGCTGCGGACAGGGTACACAATGAGCAGTTCTTC
NA	TRBV5-1	NA	TRBJ2-5	CASSLQETQYF	TGCGCCAGCAGCCTTCAAGAGACCCAGTACTTC
TRBD1	TRBV28	few	TRBJ1-6	CASTRPGQGGSPLHF	TGTGCCAGCACCAGGCCTGGACAGGGAGGATCACCCCTCCACTTT
NA	TRBV5-6	few	TRBJ2-7	CASREVETYEQYF	TGTGCCAGCCGGGAAGTGGAGACCTACGAGCAGTACTTC
NA	TRBV6-5	NA	TRBJ1-6	CASSYSGGRPDSPLHF	TGTGCCAGCAGTTACTCTGGGGGCCGCCCCGATTCACCCCTCCACTTT
NA	TRBV7-9	NA	TRBJ1-1	CASSWGGNTEAFF	TGTGCCAGCAGCTGGGGGGGAAACACTGAAGCTTTCTTT
NA	TRBV29-1	NA	TRBJ2-2	CSGFRGTGELFF	TGCAGCGGCTTCCGGGGGACCGGGGAGCTGTTTTTT
TRBD1	TRBV28	NA	TRBJ1-5	CASSFYRGLEFGNQPQHF	TGTGCCAGCAGTTTCTACAGGGGGCTGGAGTTCGGCAATCAGCCCCAGCATTTT
NA	TRBV9	few	TRBJ1-2	CASSVSPTLFQGSTGAYGYTF	TGTGCCAGCAGCGTAAGCCCAACACTCTTTCAAGGTTCGACAGGAGCCTATGGCTACACCTTC
TRBD1	TRBV30	NA	TRBJ2-7	CAWSVGTGGYEQYF	TGTGCCTGGAGTGTTGGGACAGGGGGTTACGAGCAGTACTTC
NA	TRBV5-4	few	TRBJ1-2	CASSLETTFNGYTF	TGTGCCAGCAGCTTGGAGACTACATTTAATGGCTACACCTTC
TRBD2	TRBV7-2	NA	TRBJ2-5	CASSLATSGGRETQYF	TGTGCCAGCAGCTTAGCGACTAGCGGGGGGCGAGAGACCCAGTACTTC
TRBD2	TRBV7-2	NA	TRBJ2-1	CASSLSPSGYSYNEQFF	TGTGCCAGCAGCTTAAGCCCTAGCGGTTACTCCTACAATGAGCAGTTCTTC
TRBD2	TRBV4-2	NA	TRBJ2-3	CASSQDGTSSDTQYF	TGTGCCAGCAGCCAAGATGGGACTAGTAGCGATACGCAGTATTTT
NA	TRBV19	NA	TRBJ1-5	CATCGGLGNQPQHF	TGTGCCACCTGCGGGGGGCTAGGCAATCAGCCCCAGCATTTT
TRBD1	TRBV5-5	NA	TRBJ2-3	CASRPGGYTDTQYF	TGTGCCAGCAGACCAGGGGGTTACACAGATACGCAGTATTTT
NA	TRBV6-6	once	TRBJ2-1	CASSSPAPSGYNEQFF	TGTGCCAGCAGTTCCCCGGCCCCCTCGGGCTACAATGAGCAGTTCTTC